What follows are 5 T cell receptor beta chains derived from one specimen sequenced in a study of CD8+ T cells in alopecia areata. Reverse transcribed after extraction, RNA yielded cDNA as the sequencing template. Profiling relied on immunoSEQ multiplex PCR, and the TCRdb table lists in-frame clones only, not all of them. This sample has approximately 220,000 clones, with around two fifths found just once. As for treatment: oral pan-JAK inhibitor, 5-10 mg twice daily. Source: CD4+ T cells sorted from blood, taken at roughly week 30, from a patient treated with tofacitinib. These receptors were taken from a human donor with alopecia areata.

The chain is built from TRBV4-1 and TRBJ1-4; D is unresolved. The CDR3 has 13 residues. CDR1 and CDR2 (germline): MGHRA, YSYEKL. Trimming stripped 4 bases from V and 8 bases from J, with 11 bases between. The CDR3 bases are TGCGCCAGCAGCCTAGTATTGGGGGAAAAACTGTTTTTT. It is translated as CASSLVLGEKLFF.

This clone was detected a few times. CDR3 in amino acids: CASSPTGSAEAFF. CDR3 nucleotide sequence: TGTGCCAGCTCACCAACAGGCTCGGCTGAAGCTTTCTTT. The chain links TRBV18 to TRBJ1-1; weak D call: TRBD1 (5 bases). This CDR3 spans 13 amino acids. CDR1 and CDR2 from the germline V gene are KGHSH and LQKENI. The V end was cut by 2 bases, the J end by 6 bases, with 10 bases between.

This clone was counted only a few times. The chain combines TRBV27 with TRBJ2-2; 10 positions match TRBD1. The germline V gene has CDR1 MNHEY and CDR2 SMNVEV (reference sequence). V shed 5 bases, J shed 4 bases, and the junction held 13 bases outside the gene matches. This CDR3 contains 18 residues. The CDR3 coding sequence is TGTGCCAGCAGTCTAGCCGACGACAGGGGGCGGCTCACCGGGGAGCTGTTTTTT. This translates into CASSLADDRGRLTGELFF.

This clone was counted a few times. The V and J genes are TRBV7-2 and TRBJ1-1; D unclear. This CDR3 comprises 15 residues. The germline V gene has CDR1 SGHTA and CDR2 FQGNSA. Trimming removed 0 bases from V and 0 bases from J, with 8 bases in between. The CDR3 nucleotides are TGTGCCAGCAGCTTAGCGGGCAGTTTGAACACTGAAGCTTTCTTT. Translated, it gives CASSLAGSLNTEAFF.

This clone was picked up a small number of times. V is TRBV6-5 and J is TRBJ1-2; D is unresolved. The V and J ends lost 6 bases and 4 bases respectively, with 18 bases between them. CDR1 MNHEY and CDR2 SVGAGI come from the germline V gene. The CDR3 is made up of 15 amino acids. CDR3 coding DNA: TGTGCCAGCAGACCCTCCGCCAGGTCCGCCTATGGCTACACCTTC. As protein: CASRPSARSAYGYTF.